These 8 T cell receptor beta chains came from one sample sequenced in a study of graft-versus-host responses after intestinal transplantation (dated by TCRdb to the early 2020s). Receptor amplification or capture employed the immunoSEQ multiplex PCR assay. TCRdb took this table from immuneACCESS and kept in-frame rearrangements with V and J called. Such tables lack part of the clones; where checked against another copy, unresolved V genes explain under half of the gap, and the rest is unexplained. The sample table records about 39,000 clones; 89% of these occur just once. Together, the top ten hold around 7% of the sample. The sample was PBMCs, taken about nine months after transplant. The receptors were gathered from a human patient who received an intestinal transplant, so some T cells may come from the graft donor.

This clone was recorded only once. Written as DNA, the CDR3 is TGTGCCAGCAGCCCGGGACAGCTGAACACTGAAGCTTTCTTT. Translated, it gives CASSPGQLNTEAFF. This chain uses TRBV16 with TRBJ1-1, with TRBD1 matching 7 bases. With 4 bases clipped from V and 0 bases from J, the junction kept 2 bases outside the gene matches. The CDR3 extends over 14 amino acids. Germline V gene data show CDR1 as KGHSY and CDR2 as FQNENV. Filled out from reference TRBV16 and TRBJ1-1, the complete variable domain reads GEEVAQTPKHLVRGEGQKAKLYCAPIKGHSYVFWYQQVLKNEFKFLISFQNENVFDETGMPKERFSAKCLPNSPCSLEIQATKLEDSAVYFCASSPGQLNTEAFFGQGTRLTVV.

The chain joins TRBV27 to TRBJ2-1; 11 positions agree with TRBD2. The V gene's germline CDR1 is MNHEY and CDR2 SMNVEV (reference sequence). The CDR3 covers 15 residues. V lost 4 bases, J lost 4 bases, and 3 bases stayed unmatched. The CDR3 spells CASSSGTSGYNEQFF. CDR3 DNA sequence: TGTGCCAGCAGTTCAGGGACTAGCGGATACAATGAGCAGTTCTTC.

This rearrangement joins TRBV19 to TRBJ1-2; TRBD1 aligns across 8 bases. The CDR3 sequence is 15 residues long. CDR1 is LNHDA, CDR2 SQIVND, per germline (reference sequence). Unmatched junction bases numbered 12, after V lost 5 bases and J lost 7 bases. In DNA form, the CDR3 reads TGTGCCAGTAGTCTCCCGGATCAGGGGGCAGGTGGCTACACCTTC. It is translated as CASSLPDQGAGGYTF. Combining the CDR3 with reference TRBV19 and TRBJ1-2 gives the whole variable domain DGGITQSPKYLFRKEGQNVTLSCEQNLNHDAMYWYRQDPGQGLRLIYYSQIVNDFQKGDIAEGYSVSREKKESFPLTVTSAQKNPTAFYLCASSLPDQGAGGYTFGSGTRLTVV.

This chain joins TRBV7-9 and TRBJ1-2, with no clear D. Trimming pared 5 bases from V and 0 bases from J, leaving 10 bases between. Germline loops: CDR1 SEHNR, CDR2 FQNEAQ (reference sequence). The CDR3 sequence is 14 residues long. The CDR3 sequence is CASSLVSANYGYTF. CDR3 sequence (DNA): TGTGCCAGCAGCCTTGTTTCAGCTAACTATGGCTACACCTTC.

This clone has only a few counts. The CDR3: CASSLPLAGSNTGELFF. The CDR3 nucleotides read TGCGCCAGCAGCTTACCCTTGGCGGGCTCGAACACCGGGGAGCTGTTTTTT. V and J are TRBV5-1 and TRBJ2-2; perhaps TRBD2 as D (5 bases). The ends were cut back, 2 bases at V and 0 bases at J, with 14 bases in the middle. The germline CDR1 and CDR2 sequences are SGHRS and YFSETQ. This CDR3 contains 17 residues.

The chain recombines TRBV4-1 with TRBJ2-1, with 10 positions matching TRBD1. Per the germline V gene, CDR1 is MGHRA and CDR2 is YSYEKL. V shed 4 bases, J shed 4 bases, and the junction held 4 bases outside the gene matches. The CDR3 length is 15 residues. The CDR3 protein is CASSRQGALYNEQFF. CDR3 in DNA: TGCGCCAGCAGCCGACAGGGGGCCCTTTACAATGAGCAGTTCTTC.

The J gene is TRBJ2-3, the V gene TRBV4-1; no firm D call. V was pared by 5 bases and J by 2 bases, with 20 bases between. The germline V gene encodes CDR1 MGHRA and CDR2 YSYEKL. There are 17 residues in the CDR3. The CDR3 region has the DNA TGCGCCAGCAGCTCTCTGCTCCTAGGAACCGACACAGATACGCAGTATTTT. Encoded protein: CASSSLLLGTDTDTQYF.

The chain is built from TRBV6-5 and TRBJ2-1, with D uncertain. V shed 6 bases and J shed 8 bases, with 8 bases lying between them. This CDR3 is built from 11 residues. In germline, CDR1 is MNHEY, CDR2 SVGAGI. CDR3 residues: CASSLGDEQFF. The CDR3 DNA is TGTGCCAGCAGCCTCGGCGATGAGCAGTTCTTC.